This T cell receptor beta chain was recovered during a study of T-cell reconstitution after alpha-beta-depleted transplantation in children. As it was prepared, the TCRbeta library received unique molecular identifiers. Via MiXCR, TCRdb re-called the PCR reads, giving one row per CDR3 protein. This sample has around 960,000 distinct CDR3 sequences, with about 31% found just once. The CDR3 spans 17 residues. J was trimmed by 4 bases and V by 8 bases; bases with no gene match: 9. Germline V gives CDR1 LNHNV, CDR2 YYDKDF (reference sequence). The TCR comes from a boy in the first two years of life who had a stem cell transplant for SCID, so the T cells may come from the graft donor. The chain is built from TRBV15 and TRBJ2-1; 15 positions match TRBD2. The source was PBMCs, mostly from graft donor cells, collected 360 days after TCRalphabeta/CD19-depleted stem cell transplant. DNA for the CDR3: TGTGCCACCTCCGGGACTAGCGGGGGGAGGGGGTACAATGAGCAGTTCTTC. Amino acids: CATSGTSGGRGYNEQFF.